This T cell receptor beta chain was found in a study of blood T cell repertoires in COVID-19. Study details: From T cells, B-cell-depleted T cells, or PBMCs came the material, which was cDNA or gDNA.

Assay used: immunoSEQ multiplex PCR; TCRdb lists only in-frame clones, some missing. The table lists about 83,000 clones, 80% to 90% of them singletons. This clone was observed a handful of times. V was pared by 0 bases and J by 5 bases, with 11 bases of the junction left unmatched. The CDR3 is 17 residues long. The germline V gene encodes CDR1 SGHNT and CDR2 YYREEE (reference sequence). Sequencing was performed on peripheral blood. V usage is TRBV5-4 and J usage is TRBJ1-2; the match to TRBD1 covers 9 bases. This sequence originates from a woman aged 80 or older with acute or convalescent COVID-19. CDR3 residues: CASSLGRNTGGGYGYTF. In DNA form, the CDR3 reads TGTGCCAGCAGCTTGGGCCGTAATACAGGGGGCGGGTATGGCTACACCTTC.